Described below is a single T cell receptor beta chain sequence and its context. The CDR3 runs 16 residues. Germline V gene data show CDR1 as ENHRY and CDR2 as SYGVKD. V dropped 5 bases and J dropped 3; count of bases not matched to a gene: 10. The data were produced by immunoSEQ multiplex PCR, yet TCRdb's version contains in-frame clones alone and is incomplete. The sample has about 190,000 clones, about 90% seen once; the top ten hold 1.5% to 2%. These data come from a study of control samples from healthy donors and cancer patients. The sequence came from a man between 25 and 39 years old in good health. The rearrangement joins TRBV10-3 to TRBJ1-3; 7 bases align to TRBD1. The source material was blood. This chain's CDR3 is CAISWRQGMYGNTIYF. CDR3 sequence (DNA): TGTGCCATCAGTTGGCGACAGGGAATGTATGGAAACACCATATATTTT.